Presented here are 11 T cell receptor beta chains from one specimen sequenced in a study of cytomegalovirus exposure and HLA in healthy donors. PCR primers comprised 60 Vbeta and 13 Jbeta primers. Repertoires were generated with immunoSEQ multiplex PCR, while TCRdb's copy carries only in-frame clones and drops some. This table holds some 140,000 clones, 65% to 80% found once. The sequenced sample was PBMCs. Every receptor here comes from a male donor in good health and CMV-seropositive.

The chain employs TRBV14 and TRBJ2-3; TRBD1 is a possible D gene (5 bases). Germline-derived CDR1 and CDR2 are SGHDN and FVKESK. The CDR3 runs to 12 residues. V lost 2 bases to trimming and J lost 8 bases, with 8 bases between them. CDR3 loop: CASSQMDTTQYF. CDR3 in DNA: TGTGCCAGCAGCCAAATGGACACTACGCAGTATTTT. The full variable domain, completed using reference TRBV14 and TRBJ2-3, is EAGVTQFPSHSVIEKGQTVTLRCDPISGHDNLYWYRRVMGKEIKFLLHFVKESKQDESGMPNNRFLAERTGGTYSTLKVQPAELEDSGVYFCASSQMDTTQYFGPGTRLTVL.

The V gene is TRBV5-8, the J gene TRBJ1-5, with D possibly TRBD1 on 5 matching bases. Germline-derived CDR1 and CDR2 are SGHTS and YDEGEE. Between the trimmed V and J ends, which lost 4 bases and 7 bases, there was a span of 12 bases. The CDR3 runs 13 residues. This CDR3 is CASSRLGGQPQHF. The CDR3 region has the DNA TGTGCCAGCAGCCGACTCGGGGGGCAGCCCCAGCATTTT. The full variable domain, with the rest looked up from reference TRBV5-8 and TRBJ1-5, is EAGVTQSPTHLIKTRGQQATLRCSPISGHTSVYWYQQALGLGLQFLLWYDEGEERNRGNFPPRFSGRQFPNYSSELNVNALELEDSALYLCASSRLGGQPQHFGDGTRLSIL.

This chain joins TRBV15 and TRBJ2-2; TRBD1 might be the D (5 bases). The germline CDR1 and CDR2 sequences are LNHNV and YYDKDF (reference sequence). The CDR3 has 15 amino acids. V was trimmed by 0 bases and J by 6 bases, leaving 11 bases between them. CDR3 amino acids: CATSRDRGTAGELFF. The CDR3 coding sequence is TGTGCCACCAGCAGAGATAGGGGTACGGCCGGGGAGCTGTTTTTT.

The genes are TRBV6-1 and TRBJ1-3; 8 bases are a match to TRBD1. V lost 6 bases and J lost 8; bases outside the gene matches: 9. The CDR3 has 14 residues. Germline V CDR1 and CDR2: MNHNS, SASEGT. CDR3 sequence (DNA): TGTGCCAGCAGGTTTGCGCAGGGGGCGGACACCATATATTTT. Translating gives CASRFAQGADTIYF.

The chain recombines TRBV2 with TRBJ1-5; no reliable D call. The ends were cut back, 8 bases at V and 5 bases at J, with 16 bases in the middle. The CDR3 is 14 amino acids. Germline CDR1 SNHLY, CDR2 FYNNEI. Here the CDR3 reads CASSGVIGDQPQHF. DNA of the CDR3: TGTGCCAGCTCCGGGGTTATCGGGGATCAGCCCCAGCATTTT.

In this sample, this clone turned up a few times. A read error may produce the germline difference seen at one junction end. This chain joins TRBV7-7 and TRBJ2-2, with 10 bases identical to TRBD1. Germline loops: CDR1 SSHAT, CDR2 FNYEAQ (reference sequence). This CDR3 spans 16 amino acids. The CDR3 loop reads CASSLSGTGVPGELFF. The DNA of the CDR3 is TGTGCTAGCAGCTTATCGGGGACAGGGGTTCCCGGGGAGCTGTTTTTT.

This sequence joins TRBV10-2 and TRBJ2-5; TRBD1 agrees at 7 bases. In germline, CDR1 is WSHSY, CDR2 SAAADI. CDR3 length: 15 residues. V shed 6 bases and J 1 base; nucleotides not matched to a gene: 8. The CDR3 DNA reads as TGCGCCAGCAGCGAAAAGGGGGCGGGCCAAGAGACCCAGTACTTC. It translates to CASSEKGAGQETQYF.

V gene TRBV13 combines with J gene TRBJ2-4; D is undetermined. Trimming pared 2 bases from V and 8 bases from J, leaving 7 bases between. The CDR3 is 12 amino acids. Germline CDR1 is PRHDT and CDR2 is FYEKMQ (reference sequence). The DNA for the CDR3 is TGTGCCAGCAGCTTAACCCGGGACATTCAGTACTTC. Translated, it gives CASSLTRDIQYF.

The chain recombines TRBV11-2 with TRBJ2-7; D not resolved. The V end was cut by 1 base, the J end by 0 bases, with 16 bases between. The CDR3 has 17 residues. The germline gives CDR1 SGHAT, CDR2 FQNNGV. CDR3 in amino acids: CASSLGFLDIFSYEQYF. DNA for the CDR3: TGTGCCAGCAGCTTAGGGTTCTTAGACATTTTCTCCTACGAGCAGTACTTC. Drawing the rest from reference TRBV11-2 and TRBJ2-7, the complete variable domain is EAGVAQSPRYKIIEKRQSVAFWCNPISGHATLYWYQQILGQGPKLLIQFQNNGVVDDSQLPKDRFSAERLKGVDSTLKIQPAKLEDSAVYLCASSLGFLDIFSYEQYFGPGTRLTVT.

This clone was seen more than once but under ten times. V gene TRBV18 combines with J gene TRBJ2-7; 8 bases map to TRBD2. This CDR3 contains 14 residues. Germline V CDR1 and CDR2: KGHSH, LQKENI. After removal of 2 bases from V and 5 bases from J, the junction contained 5 bases not matched to a gene. The CDR3 loop reads CASSPTGGENEQYF. In DNA, the CDR3 is TGTGCCAGCTCACCAACGGGGGGGGAAAACGAGCAGTACTTC.

The gene calls are TRBV9 and TRBJ2-1, with 7 bases lining up with TRBD2. J gave up 10 bases and V 5 bases, and 3 bases lay outside the gene matches. The CDR3 is 11 residues long. Germline CDR1 and CDR2: SGDLS and YYNGEE. The CDR3 is CASSSLAEQFF. In DNA, the CDR3 is TGTGCCAGCAGTTCACTAGCGGAGCAGTTCTTC. The entire variable domain, with the rest obtained from reference TRBV9 and TRBJ2-1, is as follows: DSGVTQTPKHLITATGQRVTLRCSPRSGDLSVYWYQQSLDQGLQFLIQYYNGEERAKGNILERFSAQQFPDLHSELNLSSLELGDSALYFCASSSLAEQFFGPGTRLTVL.